This T cell receptor beta chain was observed in a study of blood T cell repertoires in COVID-19. In the study overall: PBMCs, B-cell-depleted T cells, or T cells were the source of the cDNA or gDNA that made up the material.

V lost 3 bases and J 8 bases, leaving 13 bases between the germline ends. Germline V gene lookup returns CDR1 DFQATT and CDR2 SNEGSKA (reference sequence). This CDR3 contains 13 residues. The data were produced by immunoSEQ multiplex PCR, yet TCRdb's version contains in-frame clones alone and is incomplete. Altogether approximately 210,000 clones are present, roughly 94% being singletons, with the ten largest covering roughly 1.2%. This clonotype was obtained from a man between 25 and 39 years old with acute or convalescent COVID-19. The material sequenced was peripheral blood. The rearrangement links TRBV20-1 to TRBJ1-4; possible D gene TRBD1, 6 bases. The CDR3 here is CSASRGNKEKLFF. Written as DNA, the CDR3 is TGCAGTGCTAGTAGGGGGAATAAAGAAAAACTGTTTTTT.